The text below deals with one T cell receptor beta chain. Antigen: not known. The data belong to a study of shared clonotypes between healthy human individuals. Study results and caveats: Clonotypes shared by all four sorted-subset donors had higher generation probabilities than non-shared clonotypes.

Sequenced by immunoSEQ multiplex PCR; TCRdb stores in-frame clones only, minus some. The table includes around 940,000 clones, around three quarters detected once. V was shortened by 0 bases and J by 9 bases, with 9 bases between the two germline ends. The CDR3 is 13 amino acids. Germline assignment: CDR1 SGHVS and CDR2 FNYEAQ. The J gene is TRBJ2-1, the V gene TRBV7-6, with D hard to call. This TCR derives from a man younger than 35 in good health. Sequencing was carried out using memory CD4+ T cells sorted from blood. The subset here: CD45RA-negative fraction. Here the CDR3 reads CASSLAMNSEQFF. CDR3 nucleotide sequence: TGTGCCAGCAGCTTAGCCATGAACAGTGAGCAGTTCTTC. The variable domain in full, completed from reference TRBV7-6 and TRBJ2-1, reads GAGVSQSPRYKVTKRGQDVALRCDPISGHVSLYWYRQALGQGPEFLTYFNYEAQQDKSGLPNDRFSAERPEGSISTLTIQRTEQRDSAMYRCASSLAMNSEQFFGPGTRLTVL.